Within the sample, the clone carrying this TCR beta chain is medium-sized. Its antigen remains unidentified. V shed 4 bases and J 6 bases; nucleotides not matched to a gene: 4. The germline V gene encodes CDR1 MGHDK and CDR2 SYGVNS. This CDR3 is built from 15 residues. Profiling that covered TCR beta VDJ and CDR3 relied on genomic DNA as its template. TCRdb recomputed calls from the reads with MiXCR, one row per CDR3 protein. This sample carries some 220,000 distinct CDR3 sequences, around 32% of them seen once, and the ten largest clones take around 1.1%. The data were taken from a study of CD8+CD57+ T cells in acquired aplastic anemia. Findings of the study overall: Patients had twenty-nine CD8+ CDR3 sequences in common with controls (the shared set).

Sequencing used sorted CD4+, CD8+, or CD8+CD57+ T cells (not recorded which) from PBMCs. The clonotype comes from a human donor in good health, serving as a control. V usage is TRBV25-1 and J usage is TRBJ1-6, with TRBD1 matching over 9 bases. In DNA form, the CDR3 reads TGTGCCAGCAGTGTGGGGGACAGGGCTAATTCACCCCTCCACTTT. Translation: CASSVGDRANSPLHF.